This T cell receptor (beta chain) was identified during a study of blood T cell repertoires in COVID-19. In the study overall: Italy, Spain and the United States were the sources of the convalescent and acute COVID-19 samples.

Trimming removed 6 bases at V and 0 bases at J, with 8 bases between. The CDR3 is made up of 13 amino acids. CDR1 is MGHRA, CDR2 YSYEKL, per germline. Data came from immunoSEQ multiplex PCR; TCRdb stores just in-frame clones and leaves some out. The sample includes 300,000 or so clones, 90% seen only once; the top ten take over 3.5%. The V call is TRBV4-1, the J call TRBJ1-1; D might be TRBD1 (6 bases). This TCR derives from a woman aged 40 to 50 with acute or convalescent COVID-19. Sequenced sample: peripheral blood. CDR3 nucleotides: TGCGCCAGCAGGAGGACAGTGAACACTGAAGCTTTCTTT. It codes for CASRRTVNTEAFF.